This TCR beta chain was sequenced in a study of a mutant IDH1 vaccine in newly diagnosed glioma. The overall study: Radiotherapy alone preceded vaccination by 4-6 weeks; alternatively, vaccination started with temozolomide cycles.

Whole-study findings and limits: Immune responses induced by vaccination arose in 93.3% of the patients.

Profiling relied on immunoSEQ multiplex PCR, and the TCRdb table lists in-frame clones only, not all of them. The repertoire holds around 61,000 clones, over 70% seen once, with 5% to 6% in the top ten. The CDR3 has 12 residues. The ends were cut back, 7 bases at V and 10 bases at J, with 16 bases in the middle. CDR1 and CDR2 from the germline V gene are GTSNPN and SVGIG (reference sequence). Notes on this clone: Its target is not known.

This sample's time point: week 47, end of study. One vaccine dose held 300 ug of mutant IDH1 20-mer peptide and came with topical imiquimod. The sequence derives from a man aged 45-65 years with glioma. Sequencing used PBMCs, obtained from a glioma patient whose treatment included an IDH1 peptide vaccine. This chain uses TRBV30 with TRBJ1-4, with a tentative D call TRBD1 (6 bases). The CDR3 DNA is TGTGCCTCCGACGGCTCCAGGGGAAAACTGTTTTTT. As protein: CASDGSRGKLFF.